This T cell receptor beta chain was obtained from a study of regulatory T cells in long-lasting Graves disease. Study conclusions and caveats: The persistent group shared around 2,700 public clonotypes, more than the roughly 970 shared by new patients.

This clonotype has only a few counts. Its antigen is undetermined. Relying on iRepertoire HTBI primers and Arm-PCR of CDR3 regions, the team built TCR beta libraries. TCRdb analysed the multiplex PCR reads with MiXCR anew, one entry per CDR3 protein. The sample carries fewer than 400,000 distinct CDR3 sequences, 15% to 20% recorded once. Indicated time point: persistent/refractory GD, antithyroid drugs over 5 years with positive TRAb. Following extraction of RNA from PBMCs, that RNA was used to make the TCR library. The V gene's germline CDR1 is SGHVS and CDR2 FQNEAQ. The V and J ends lost 1 base and 7 bases respectively, with 20 bases between them. CDR3 length equals 18 residues.

This sample comprised peripheral blood mononuclear cells (PBMCs), obtained when the disease was refractory, from a patient treated with antithyroid drugs. The TCR sequence derives from a female donor with Graves disease. This chain joins TRBV7-8 and TRBJ1-6, with D perhaps TRBD1 (6 bases). The CDR3 protein is CASSLGRDIWQSNSPLHF. CDR3 DNA sequence: TGTGCCAGCAGCTTAGGCAGGGACATTTGGCAATCCAATTCACCCCTCCACTTT.